One sample yielded the 24 T cell receptor beta chains listed below, sequenced in a study of Ad26.COV2.S vaccination and SARS-CoV-2 variants. Produced via immunoSEQ multiplex PCR; TCRdb's table is partial and in-frame only. The data hold 250,000 to 300,000 clones, with more than 70% observed a single time. Specified treatment: over 15 received Ad26.COV2.S at low or high dose, single or two shots; 5 received placebo; per-sample allocation not given. Following the first vaccine or placebo injection, samples were taken on day 63. Sequencing used peripheral blood, obtained in a trial of Ad26.COV2.S vaccine versus placebo. These receptors were obtained from a person between 18 and 65 years old who received the Ad26.COV2.S COVID-19 vaccine or a placebo.

The chain recombines TRBV15 with TRBJ2-3; 11 bases are a match to TRBD2. CDR1 is LNHNV, CDR2 YYDKDF, per germline (reference sequence). The CDR3 extends over 16 amino acids. V shed 1 base, J shed 0 bases, and the junction held 0 bases outside the gene matches. The CDR3 nucleotides are TGTGCCACCAGCAGAGGGACTAGCGGGAGCACAGATACGCAGTATTTT. Translating it yields CATSRGTSGSTDTQYF.

For this clone: Other DNA sequences of this sample code for an identical CDR3. This chain connects TRBV9 to TRBJ2-3, with 8 bases lining up with TRBD1. The J segment lost 1 base and the V segment lost 4 bases, leaving 2 bases of the junction unmatched. Germline V gene lookup returns CDR1 SGDLS and CDR2 YYNGEE. This CDR3 is built from 14 residues. The DNA for the CDR3 is TGTGCCAGCAGCCCGGGACAGGGCACAGATACGCAGTATTTT. This translates into CASSPGQGTDTQYF.

The J gene is TRBJ2-7, the V gene TRBV19; D tentatively fits TRBD1 or TRBD2 (5 bases each). The CDR3 is 15 residues long. V lost 1 base to trimming and J lost 2 bases, with 12 bases between them. In germline, CDR1 is LNHDA, CDR2 SQIVND (reference sequence). The CDR3, as DNA: TGTGCCAGTAGTATAGTTGGGACCTCGACCTACGAGCAGTACTTC. This encodes CASSIVGTSTYEQYF.

The V call is TRBV6-4, the J call TRBJ1-2, with 8 bases lining up with TRBD1. The germline gives CDR1 MRHNA, CDR2 SNTAGT. This CDR3 has 15 amino acids. V gave up 7 bases and J gave up 0 bases; unmatched junction bases: 7. Here the CDR3 DNA reads TGTGCCAGCACAGACAGGGGTCCATCTAACTATGGCTACACCTTC. Residues: CASTDRGPSNYGYTF.

The genes are TRBV7-9 and TRBJ2-3; unclear D gene. Germline V gene data show CDR1 as SEHNR and CDR2 as FQNEAQ (reference sequence). Trimming pared 3 bases from V and 2 bases from J, leaving 9 bases between. This CDR3 comprises 14 residues. CDR3 nucleotide sequence: TGTGCCAGCAGCTTTTGGCAGAACACAGATACGCAGTATTTT. Protein product: CASSFWQNTDTQYF. The entire variable domain, with the rest obtained from reference TRBV7-9 and TRBJ2-3, is as follows: DTGVSQNPRHKITKRGQNVTFRCDPISEHNRLYWYRQTLGQGPEFLTYFQNEAQLEKSRLLSDRFSAERPKGSFSTLEIQRTEQGDSAMYLCASSFWQNTDTQYFGPGTRLTVL.

This chain connects TRBV7-9 to TRBJ2-7; D gene unclear. The CDR3 loop spans 13 amino acids. Looked up from germline, CDR1 is SEHNR and CDR2 is FQNEAQ (reference sequence). V dropped 5 bases and J dropped 3 bases, with 11 bases sitting between them. CDR3 loop: CASSPIIVYEQYF. Here the CDR3 DNA reads TGTGCCAGCAGCCCAATTATCGTCTACGAGCAGTACTTC.

This clone was counted between two and nine times. This chain joins TRBV5-1 and TRBJ1-3; 9 bases agree with TRBD1. This CDR3 region has 15 residues. The V and J ends lost 4 bases and 0 bases, in that order; junction bases with no gene match: 2. Germline V gene lookup returns CDR1 SGHRS and CDR2 YFSETQ. CDR3 residues: CASSIQGASGNTIYF. Written as DNA, the CDR3 is TGCGCCAGCAGCATACAGGGGGCCTCTGGAAACACCATATATTTT. Full variable domain (missing parts from reference TRBV5-1 and TRBJ1-3): KAGVTQTPRYLIKTRGQQVTLSCSPISGHRSVSWYQQTPGQGLQFLFEYFSETQRNKGNFPGRFSGRQFSNSRSEMNVSTLELGDSALYLCASSIQGASGNTIYFGEGSWLTVV.

The rearrangement links TRBV6-5 to TRBJ1-4; 9 bases match TRBD1. Losses at the gene ends were 7 bases for V and 7 bases for J; bases not matched to a gene: 10. The CDR3 sequence is 15 residues long. Germline V gene lookup returns CDR1 MNHEY and CDR2 SVGAGI. In nucleotides, the CDR3 is TGTGCCAGCACCCTAACAGGGGGCAAGAGTGAAAAACTGTTTTTT. It encodes CASTLTGGKSEKLFF.

The rearrangement joins TRBV4-1 to TRBJ2-4; 14 bases fit TRBD2. The CDR3 contains 18 residues. Unmatched junction bases numbered 5, after V lost 4 bases and J lost 0 bases. Germline CDR1 reads MGHRA; CDR2 reads YSYEKL. CDR3 in amino acids: CASSLGLAGGLAKNIQYF. The CDR3, as DNA: TGCGCCAGCAGCCTAGGACTAGCGGGAGGACTAGCCAAAAACATTCAGTACTTC.

This chain uses TRBV2 with TRBJ2-5; D is undetermined. CDR1 SNHLY and CDR2 FYNNEI come from the germline V gene. CDR3 length: 11 residues. Deletions cut 4 bases from V and 1 base from J, with 1 base between. This CDR3 is CASSAQETQYF. CDR3 sequence (DNA): TGTGCCAGCAGTGCCCAAGAGACCCAGTACTTC.

Comments on this clone: Other DNA sequences from this sample encode an identical CDR3 as well. The chain is built from TRBV10-1 and TRBJ2-3, with D unresolved. V lost 5 bases, J lost 3 bases, and 9 bases lay in between. Germline V gene sequence: CDR1 WNHNN, CDR2 SYGVQD (reference sequence). The CDR3 has 13 residues. The CDR3 region is CASSPGGTDTQYF. The CDR3 region has the DNA TGCGCCAGCAGTCCCGGTGGGACAGATACGCAGTATTTT.

The gene calls are TRBV7-9 and TRBJ1-5; D is uncertain. Trimming stripped 1 base from V and 6 bases from J, with 7 bases between. CDR1 is SEHNR, CDR2 FQNEAQ, per germline (reference sequence). The CDR3 is 13 residues long. The CDR3 loop reads CASSLGLGQPQHF. CDR3 nucleotide sequence: TGTGCCAGCAGCTTAGGTCTGGGTCAGCCCCAGCATTTT.

This clone has only a few counts. The rearrangement uses TRBV18 and TRBJ2-7, with 13 nucleotides matching TRBD2. Unmatched junction bases numbered 1, after V lost 3 bases and J lost 2 bases. Germline V lookup: CDR1 KGHSH, CDR2 LQKENI. The length of the CDR3 is 15 residues. DNA of the CDR3: TGTGCCAGCTCACCGGGACTAGCGGGGCCCTACGAGCAGTACTTC. Its translation is CASSPGLAGPYEQYF.

The rearrangement uses TRBV9 and TRBJ2-7; 11 bases align to TRBD1. V shed 0 bases and J 5 bases; nucleotides not matched to a gene: 10. There are 17 residues in the CDR3. Germline V lookup: CDR1 SGDLS, CDR2 YYNGEE. CDR3: CASSVDGRTGGRNEQYF. Here the CDR3 DNA reads TGTGCCAGCAGCGTAGATGGAAGGACAGGGGGCAGGAACGAGCAGTACTTC.

V and J are TRBV5-1 and TRBJ2-2, with TRBD2 matching over 11 bases. Germline V lookup: CDR1 SGHRS, CDR2 YFSETQ. The CDR3 runs 16 residues. V lost 5 bases to trimming and J lost 1 base; unmatched junction nucleotides: 4. DNA of the CDR3: TGCGCCAGCAGGCTTCTAGCGGGGGGGAACACCGGGGAGCTGTTTTTT. Amino acid sequence: CASRLLAGGNTGELFF.

The chain is built from TRBV6-4 and TRBJ1-5; D remains ambiguous. V lost 6 bases and J 0 bases, leaving 24 bases between the germline ends. From germline, CDR1 is MRHNA and CDR2 SNTAGT. The CDR3 loop spans 19 amino acids. The CDR3 here is CASRARQAGKSYSNQPQHF. Here the CDR3 DNA reads TGTGCCAGCAGGGCCCGCCAAGCTGGCAAATCATATAGCAATCAGCCCCAGCATTTT.

This chain uses TRBV4-2 with TRBJ2-1, with a weak D call TRBD1 (6 bases). CDR3 length equals 16 residues. Trimming left V 0 bases short and J 3 bases short, with 12 bases between. CDR1 LGHNA and CDR2 YNFKEQ come from the germline V gene. CDR3 sequence (DNA): TGTGCCAGCAGCCAAGATCAGGACAGAGTCTACAATGAGCAGTTCTTC. This translates into CASSQDQDRVYNEQFF.

J is TRBJ1-2 and V is TRBV5-1, with D hard to call. In germline, CDR1 is SGHRS, CDR2 YFSETQ. V was clipped by 0 bases and J by 2 bases, with 8 bases between them. This CDR3 region has 14 residues. The chain's CDR3 is CASSLGARNYGYTF. The CDR3, as DNA: TGCGCCAGCAGCTTGGGGGCCAGGAACTATGGCTACACCTTC.

The chain combines TRBV11-3 with TRBJ2-3; D is unresolved. This CDR3 is 15 amino acids long. Germline-derived CDR1 and CDR2 are SGHNT and YENEEA. V shed 2 bases and J shed 2 bases, with 11 bases lying between them. CDR3 protein: CASSLYTSPTDTQYF. The DNA for the CDR3 is TGTGCCAGCAGCTTATATACCAGCCCCACAGATACGCAGTATTTT.

This clone was counted a single time. This sequence joins TRBV13 and TRBJ1-1, with D uncertain. This CDR3 contains 14 residues. In germline, CDR1 is PRHDT, CDR2 FYEKMQ (reference sequence). V lost 2 bases to trimming and J lost 0 bases, with 7 bases between them. In nucleotides, the CDR3 is TGTGCCAGCAGCTTATTGAAGGTGAACACTGAAGCTTTCTTT. It specifies CASSLLKVNTEAFF.

This chain uses TRBV3-1 (or the pseudogene TRBV3-2) with TRBJ2-1; D unresolved. CDR3 size: 12 residues. The germline V gene has CDR1 LGHDT and CDR2 YNNKEL (reference sequence). The V end was cut by 2 bases, the J end by 7 bases, with 6 bases between. CDR3 sequence: CASSQSENEQFF. The CDR3 nucleotides are TGTGCCAGCAGCCAATCAGAGAATGAGCAGTTCTTC.

This chain joins TRBV4-1 and TRBJ1-2; D remains unclear. Trimming shortened V by 0 bases and J by 1 base, and 9 bases separated the two germline ends. Germline values: CDR1 MGHRA, CDR2 YSYEKL. The CDR3 runs to 15 residues. For the CDR3, the DNA is TGCGCCAGCAGCCAAGATCAATGGGGTAACTATGGCTACACCTTC. It encodes CASSQDQWGNYGYTF.

The chain joins TRBV4-1 to TRBJ1-6, with TRBD1 as a possible D gene (6 bases). The CDR3 covers 15 residues. Germline V gene data show CDR1 as MGHRA and CDR2 as YSYEKL. Trimming pared 2 bases from V and 10 bases from J, leaving 15 bases between. The CDR3: CASSQQTGRDSPLHF. The CDR3 region has the DNA TGCGCCAGCAGCCAACAGACAGGACGGGACTCACCCCTCCACTTT.

The chain has TRBV19 and TRBJ1-1; no definite D call. Trimming stripped 5 bases from V and 0 bases from J, with 10 bases between. From germline, CDR1 is LNHDA and CDR2 SQIVND (reference sequence). The CDR3 contains 14 residues. CDR3 DNA sequence: TGTGCCAGTAGTGGCCCCTATGTGAACACTGAAGCTTTCTTT. Its translation: CASSGPYVNTEAFF.